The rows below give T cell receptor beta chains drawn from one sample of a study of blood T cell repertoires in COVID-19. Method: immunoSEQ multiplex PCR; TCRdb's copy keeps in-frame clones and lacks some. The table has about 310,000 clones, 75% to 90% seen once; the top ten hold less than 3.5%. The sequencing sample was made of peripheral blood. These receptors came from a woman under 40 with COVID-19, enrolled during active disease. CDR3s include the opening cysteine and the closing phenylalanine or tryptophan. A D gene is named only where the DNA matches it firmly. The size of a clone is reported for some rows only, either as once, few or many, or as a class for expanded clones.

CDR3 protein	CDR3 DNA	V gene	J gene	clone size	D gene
CASSPLTGGGTEAFF	TGTGCCAGCTCACCTTTAACAGGGGGGGGAACTGAAGCTTTCTTT	TRBV18	TRBJ1-1	-	TRBD1
CASSRNRGSPNYGYTF	TGTGCCAGTAGTCGAAACAGGGGGAGCCCTAACTATGGCTACACCTTC	TRBV19	TRBJ1-2	-	TRBD1
CASSFSGGSGFEQYF	TGTGCCAGCAGTTTTTCGGGCGGGAGTGGTTTCGAGCAGTACTTC	TRBV6-6	TRBJ2-7	-	TRBD2
CASSSNPVGQPYNEQFF	TGTGCCAGCAGCTCAAATCCGGTGGGACAGCCCTACAATGAGCAGTTCTTC	TRBV7-2	TRBJ2-1	-	TRBD1
CASSLGAGNTEAFF	TGTGCCAGCAGCTTAGGAGCGGGGAACACTGAAGCTTTCTTT	TRBV7-2	TRBJ1-1	-	-
CASSFGLSVVGEKLFF	TGTGCCAGCAGCTTCGGACTTTCGGTTGTCGGTGAAAAACTGTTTTTT	TRBV5-5	TRBJ1-4	-	-
CATSRGTGGSTGELFF	TGTGCCACCAGCAGAGGAACGGGGGGCAGTACCGGGGAGCTGTTTTTT	TRBV15	TRBJ2-2	-	-
CASSPLGSGRQYEQFF	TGTGCCAGCAGCCCCCTAGGTAGCGGGAGGCAGTATGAGCAGTTCTTC	TRBV28	TRBJ2-1	-	TRBD2
CASAGGTFYGYTF	TGTGCCAGTGCCGGGGGGACCTTCTATGGCTACACCTTC	TRBV28	TRBJ1-2	-	-
CASSISGAQSYEQYF	TGCGCCAGCAGCATTAGCGGGGCCCAATCCTACGAGCAGTACTTC	TRBV5-1	TRBJ2-7	-	TRBD2
CASRSGTGGYEQYF	TGTGCCAGCAGGTCCGGGACAGGGGGCTACGAGCAGTACTTC	TRBV2	TRBJ2-7	-	TRBD1
CASTLGQLQETQYF	TGCGCCAGCACCTTGGGACAGCTTCAAGAGACCCAGTACTTC	TRBV5-1	TRBJ2-5	once	TRBD1
CASTKRLAGGGGNEQFF	TGTGCCAGTACCAAAAGGCTAGCGGGAGGGGGGGGTAATGAGCAGTTCTTC	TRBV19	TRBJ2-1	-	TRBD2
CAWSQVQVKLFF	TGTGCCTGGAGTCAGGTCCAGGTAAAACTGTTTTTT	TRBV30	TRBJ1-4	-	-
CASSPLTRGEKLFF	TGTGCCAGTAGTCCCCTAACTCGGGGTGAAAAACTGTTTTTT	TRBV19	TRBJ1-4	-	-
CASFLQVNTEAFF	TGTGCCAGCTTCCTACAGGTTAACACTGAAGCTTTCTTT	TRBV2	TRBJ1-1	-	-
CSASFSRGSYTF	TGCAGTGCTAGTTTTTCGAGGGGGAGTTACACCTTC	TRBV20-1	TRBJ1-2	once	-
CASSTGGGGSTDTQYF	TGTGCCAGTAGTACCGGGGGAGGCGGGAGTACAGATACGCAGTATTTT	TRBV19	TRBJ2-3	-	TRBD2
CACLWDRPAYEQYF	TGTGCCTGTTTGTGGGACAGGCCCGCCTACGAGCAGTACTTC	TRBV30	TRBJ2-7	once	TRBD1
CASSLGGTGGDEQYF	TGTGCCAGCAGCTTAGGGGGGACAGGGGGCGACGAGCAGTACTTC	TRBV11-3	TRBJ2-7	-	TRBD1
CASRSLAGDGKTQYF	TGTGCCAGCAGGTCACTAGCGGGAGATGGAAAGACCCAGTACTTC	TRBV6-5	TRBJ2-5	-	TRBD2
CASSLGQQYYGYTF	TGTGCCAGCAGCTTGGGACAGCAATACTATGGCTACACCTTC	TRBV7-9	TRBJ1-2	-	TRBD1
CASSLQFSGNTIYF	TGTGCCAGCAGCTTACAGTTCTCTGGAAACACCATATATTTT	TRBV7-9	TRBJ1-3	-	-
CASSLPLGAAPYNEQFF	TGTGCCAGCAGCCTCCCCCTGGGGGCGGCTCCCTACAATGAGCAGTTCTTC	TRBV9	TRBJ2-1	-	-
CASRGGFGNYGYTF	TGTGCCAGCAGGGGGGGATTTGGGAACTATGGCTACACCTTC	TRBV28	TRBJ1-2	-	-
CASSPGQEVQPQHF	TGTGCCAGCAGCCCTGGACAGGAGGTTCAGCCCCAGCATTTT	TRBV28	TRBJ1-5	-	TRBD1
CASSFPFEGSNYGYTF	TGTGCCAGCAGCTTCCCCTTCGAGGGCTCTAACTATGGCTACACCTTC	TRBV7-9	TRBJ1-2	-	-
CATSRTTLGGIAFF	TGTGCCACCAGCAGAACTACCCTCGGGGGTATCGCTTTCTTT	TRBV15	TRBJ1-1	once	-
CASSLQFGQGNGYTF	TGTGCCAGCAGTTTACAATTCGGACAGGGGAATGGCTACACCTTC	TRBV27	TRBJ1-2	-	TRBD1
CARLAGDTDTQYF	TGTGCCCGACTAGCGGGAGACACAGATACGCAGTATTTT	TRBV30	TRBJ2-3	-	TRBD2
CASSLQTGDNYGYTF	TGTGCCAGCAGCCTACAGACAGGCGACAACTATGGCTACACCTTC	TRBV7-9	TRBJ1-2	-	-
CASSQQGTSNTGELFF	TGCGCCAGCAGCCAACAGGGGACGTCGAACACCGGGGAGCTGTTTTTT	TRBV4-1	TRBJ2-2	-	-
CASSPPGESYNEQFF	TGTGCCAGCAGCCCCCCGGGGGAATCCTACAATGAGCAGTTCTTC	TRBV7-9	TRBJ2-1	-	-
CASGLQGADTQYF	TGTGCTAGTGGTTTGCAGGGGGCGGATACGCAGTATTTT	TRBV12-5	TRBJ2-3	-	TRBD1
CASSQAGHEETQYF	TGTGCCAGCAGCCAAGCGGGACACGAGGAGACCCAGTACTTC	TRBV3-1/TRBV3-2	TRBJ2-5	-	-
CASSLLGTESNQPQHF	TGTGCCAGCAGTTTATTGGGGACAGAAAGCAATCAGCCCCAGCATTTT	TRBV28	TRBJ1-5	-	TRBD1
CASSPWTGGDYGYTF	TGTGCCAGCAGTCCCTGGACAGGGGGCGACTATGGCTACACCTTC	TRBV27	TRBJ1-2	-	TRBD1
CASSLASGSAAGGYTF	TGTGCCAGCAGCTTAGCGTCGGGAAGTGCGGCAGGTGGCTACACCTTC	TRBV7-9	TRBJ1-2	few	-
CATSRHRRGLAGVSDTQYF	TGTGCCACCAGCAGACACCGAAGAGGACTAGCGGGAGTCTCAGATACGCAGTATTTT	TRBV15	TRBJ2-3	-	TRBD2
CASSLAGASTDTQYF	TGTGCCAGCAGCTTAGCGGGGGCTAGCACAGATACGCAGTATTTT	TRBV7-8	TRBJ2-3	-	-
CASSLGRGSSGANVLTF	TGTGCCAGCAGCTTAGGCAGGGGGTCCTCTGGGGCCAACGTCCTGACTTTC	TRBV7-3	TRBJ2-6	-	TRBD1
CASSTEIGDMNGYTF	TGTGCCAGCAGCACAGAAATTGGGGACATGAATGGCTACACCTTC	TRBV5-5	TRBJ1-2	-	-
CSASRDTLYF	TGCAGTGCTAGCCGGGACACGCTGTACTTC	TRBV20-1	TRBJ2-7	-	-
CASSFTGNTEAFF	TGTGCCAGCAGTTTCACAGGTAACACTGAAGCTTTCTTT	TRBV7-9	TRBJ1-1	-	-
CASSPEFGNEQFF	TGTGCCAGCAGTCCGGAGTTTGGCAATGAGCAGTTCTTC	TRBV7-8	TRBJ2-1	-	-
CASSQTGSTEAFF	TGTGCCAGCAGCCAGACAGGGAGCACTGAAGCTTTCTTT	TRBV14	TRBJ1-1	-	TRBD1
CASSAYSYNEQFF	TGTGCCAGCAGCGCCTACTCCTACAATGAGCAGTTCTTC	TRBV9	TRBJ2-1	-	-
CSVEGTGNEQYF	TGCAGCGTTGAAGGGACAGGGAACGAGCAGTACTTC	TRBV29-1	TRBJ2-7	-	TRBD1
CASSFHSGIAGGPRETQYF	TGTGCCAGCAGCTTCCATTCGGGGATAGCGGGAGGGCCGCGTGAGACCCAGTACTTC	TRBV11-2	TRBJ2-5	-	TRBD2
CASSQEGQGAGETQYF	TGTGCCAGCAGCCAAGAAGGTCAGGGGGCGGGGGAGACCCAGTACTTC	TRBV3-1/TRBV3-2	TRBJ2-5	-	TRBD1
CASSSIQGFAYNEQFF	TGTGCCAGCAGTTCCATTCAGGGTTTCGCCTACAATGAGCAGTTCTTC	TRBV27	TRBJ2-1	-	-